One sample yielded the 13 T cell receptor beta chains listed below, sequenced in a study of shared clonotypes between healthy human individuals. TCRdb's table, derived via immunoSEQ multiplex PCR, lists solely in-frame clones and lacks some. The sample lists hundreds of thousands of clones; approximately 95% were seen once. Cells designated naive CD8 were CD45RO-negative and were positively selected for CCR7, with terminally differentiated effector memory CD45RA+ cells excluded. Material: naive CD8+ T cells sorted from blood. All receptors derive from a woman under 40 in good health.

The chain carries TRBV29-1 and TRBJ2-1; D is unresolved. This CDR3 is built from 15 residues. Trimming pared 4 bases from V and 0 bases from J, leaving 13 bases between. CDR1 is SQVTM, CDR2 ANQGSEA, per germline. The CDR3 region has the DNA TGCAGCGTTGCAAACGACTGGAGCTCCTACAATGAGCAGTTCTTC. Encoded protein: CSVANDWSSYNEQFF.

V and J are TRBV6-1 and TRBJ2-7; no firm D call. The germline V and J ends were trimmed by 9 bases and 3 bases, with 6 bases remaining between them. The CDR3 runs to 10 residues. The V gene's germline CDR1 is MNHNS and CDR2 SASEGT. This chain's CDR3 is CASFLYEQYF. The CDR3 DNA sequence: TGTGCCAGTTTTCTCTACGAGCAGTACTTC.

This rearrangement joins TRBV29-1 to TRBJ2-7; possible D gene TRBD2, 5 bases. The CDR3 consists of 13 residues. V lost 4 bases and J lost 0, with 10 bases in between. The germline V gene has CDR1 SQVTM and CDR2 ANQGSEA. Written as DNA, the CDR3 is TGCAGCGTTGCGAGGGTGAGCTCCTACGAGCAGTACTTC. The encoded protein is CSVARVSSYEQYF.

The chain recombines TRBV4-1 with TRBJ2-3; D call uncertain. The CDR3 runs 13 residues. V gave up 3 bases and J gave up 3 bases, with 7 bases separating them. Germline V lookup: CDR1 MGHRA, CDR2 YSYEKL. CDR3 DNA sequence: TGCGCCAGCAGCCAGGCAGGAACAGATACGCAGTATTTT. Encoded protein: CASSQAGTDTQYF.

This chain's CDR3 is CASSRMLPEAFF. Here the CDR3 DNA reads TGTGCCAGCAGTCGGATGCTACCGGAAGCTTTCTTT. V is TRBV6-1 and J is TRBJ1-1; the D is unclear. The CDR3 spans 12 residues. V was shortened by 5 bases and J by 8 bases, with 12 bases between the two germline ends. Per the germline V gene, CDR1 is MNHNS and CDR2 is SASEGT.

The genes are TRBV7-9 and TRBJ2-7; D is unclear. Trimming cost V 3 bases and J 4 bases, with 10 bases left between them. Germline V gene lookup returns CDR1 SEHNR and CDR2 FQNEAQ (reference sequence). The CDR3 is made up of 13 amino acids. Written as DNA, the CDR3 is TGTGCCAGCAGCTTGACAACCGGGTACGAGCAGTACTTC. Amino acids: CASSLTTGYEQYF.

The J gene is TRBJ1-4, the V gene TRBV15, with a possible D match to TRBD1 (6 bases). CDR1 and CDR2 (germline): LNHNV, YYDKDF (reference sequence). V lost 3 bases and J 7 bases, leaving 12 bases between the germline ends. The CDR3 spans 14 residues. The CDR3 loop is CATSSTGYGEKLFF. CDR3 coding DNA: TGTGCCACCAGCAGCACAGGGTACGGTGAAAAACTGTTTTTT.

This clone has just one count. This chain connects TRBV28 to TRBJ2-7, with 12 bases matching TRBD2. The CDR3 contains 15 residues. The germline CDR1 and CDR2 sequences are MDHEN and SYDVKM. After removal of 5 bases from V and 2 bases from J, the junction contained 4 bases not matched to a gene. This CDR3 reads CASSPTSGSTYEQYF. The CDR3 region has the DNA TGTGCCAGCAGTCCGACTAGCGGGAGCACCTACGAGCAGTACTTC. Together with reference TRBV28 and TRBJ2-7, the CDR3 gives the full variable domain: DVKVTQSSRYLVKRTGEKVFLECVQDMDHENMFWYRQDPGLGLRLIYFSYDVKMKEKGDIPEGYSVSREKKERFSLILESASTNQTSMYLCASSPTSGSTYEQYFGPGTRLTVT.

The chain employs TRBV5-1 and TRBJ2-1, with D perhaps TRBD2 (6 bases). The germline V gene encodes CDR1 SGHRS and CDR2 YFSETQ. The CDR3 has 14 residues. The germline V and J ends were trimmed by 4 bases and 1 base, with 9 bases remaining between them. The CDR3 nucleotides read TGCGCCAGCAGCACCGGGACTTCCTACAATGAGCAGTTCTTC. This sequence encodes CASSTGTSYNEQFF.

The table lists this clone with a count of one. The gene calls are TRBV19 and TRBJ2-7; D may correspond to TRBD1 or TRBD2 (6 bases each). CDR3 length: 14 amino acids. V was pared by 3 bases and J by 3 bases, with 12 bases between. Germline assignment: CDR1 LNHDA and CDR2 SQIVND (reference sequence). This CDR3 is CASSIGGLVYEQYF. CDR3 in DNA: TGTGCCAGTAGTATCGGGGGCTTGGTCTACGAGCAGTACTTC.

V gene TRBV13 combines with J gene TRBJ2-7, with TRBD2 as a possible D gene (5 bases). CDR1 PRHDT and CDR2 FYEKMQ come from the germline V gene (reference sequence). Trimming took off 5 bases at V and 6 bases at J, with 14 bases between the two ends. The CDR3 is made up of 13 amino acids. The CDR3 region has the DNA TGTGCCAGCAGCCCCTCGGGAAGATCCGAGCAGTACTTC. Its protein product is CASSPSGRSEQYF. The whole variable domain, filled in from reference TRBV13 and TRBJ2-7, reads AAGVIQSPRHLIKEKRETATLKCYPIPRHDTVYWYQQGPGQDPQFLISFYEKMQSDKGSIPDRFSAQQFSDYHSELNMSSLELGDSALYFCASSPSGRSEQYFGPGTRLTVT.

The chain couples TRBV5-6 to TRBJ2-7; D may correspond to TRBD1 or TRBD2 (8 bases each). The V end lost 4 bases, the J end lost 6 bases, and 26 bases lay between the germline ends. Germline V CDR1 and CDR2: SGHDT, YYEEEE. The CDR3 length is 17 residues. Here the CDR3 reads CASSKDRVGLASLEQYF. The CDR3 nucleotides are TGTGCCAGCAGCAAGGACAGGGTAGGACTAGCCTCTCTCGAGCAGTACTTC.

The V call is TRBV5-6, the J call TRBJ2-7; D unclear. The CDR3 runs to 13 residues. Trimming left V 0 bases short and J 2 bases short, with 6 bases between. Germline-derived CDR1 and CDR2 are SGHDT and YYEEEE. CDR3: CASSLEGPYEQYF. CDR3 bases: TGTGCCAGCAGCTTGGAAGGCCCCTACGAGCAGTACTTC.